The sequence of this T cell receptor beta chain was determined in a study of T cell responses to AZD1222 COVID-19 vaccine. Trimming removed 5 bases from V and 3 bases from J; junction bases left unmatched: 7. The germline CDR1 and CDR2 sequences are PRHDT and FYEKMQ (reference sequence). This CDR3 spans 15 amino acids. Whole-study findings and limits: Just 5 to 7 people given AZD1222 tested seropositive at baseline.

Profiling relied on immunoSEQ multiplex PCR, and the TCRdb table lists in-frame clones only, not all of them. Here the sample spans 150,000 to 200,000 clones, 90% being singletons. This clone was picked up a small number of times. Its antigen is unidentified. The rearrangement joins TRBV13 to TRBJ2-3, with 8 bases that match TRBD2. The TCR was taken from an adult who received the AZD1222 COVID-19 vaccine. The material was peripheral blood, obtained 28 days after the second AZD1222 dose. CDR3 bases: TGTGCCAGCAGCCCACCGGGACTAGGTACAGATACGCAGTATTTT. Protein: CASSPPGLGTDTQYF.